Detailed here is one TCR beta chain. An end of the junction differs from the germline gene, which may be a read error. This sample is part of a study of shared clonotypes between healthy human individuals. Germline CDR1 SGDLS, CDR2 YYNGEE. This CDR3 is built from 13 residues. Only in-frame clones appear in the TCRdb table, and some are missing; sequencing was by immunoSEQ multiplex PCR. The sample carries about 2.4 million clones, approximately 93% recorded once. This chain connects TRBV9 to TRBJ2-7; D gene ambiguous. The sequencing sample was made of naive CD4+ T cells from PBMCs. The sample's subset: CD45RA+ positively selected. The receptor comes from a man between 18 and 35 years old in good health. Some clones in this sample may be carry-over from other donors' samples. CDR3 sequence reads: CASSTQNGLARSF. The CDR3 DNA reads as TGTGCCAGCAGCACCCAGAACGGTCTTGCGAGGAGCTTC.